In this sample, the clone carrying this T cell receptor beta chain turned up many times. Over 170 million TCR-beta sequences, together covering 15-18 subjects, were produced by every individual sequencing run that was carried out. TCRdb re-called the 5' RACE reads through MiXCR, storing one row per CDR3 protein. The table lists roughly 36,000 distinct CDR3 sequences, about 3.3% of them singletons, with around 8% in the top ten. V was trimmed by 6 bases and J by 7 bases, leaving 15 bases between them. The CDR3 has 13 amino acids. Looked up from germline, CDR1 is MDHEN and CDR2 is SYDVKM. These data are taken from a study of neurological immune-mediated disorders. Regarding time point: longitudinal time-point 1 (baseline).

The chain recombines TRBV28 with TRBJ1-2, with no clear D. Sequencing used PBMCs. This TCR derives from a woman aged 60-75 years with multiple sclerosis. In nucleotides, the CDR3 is TGTGCCAGCAGCCTCGCGGTTGCTGGTGGCTACACCTTC. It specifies CASSLAVAGGYTF.